This T cell receptor (beta chain) was documented in a study of cytomegalovirus exposure and HLA in healthy donors. Study summary: Out of about 190 million T cells, an earlier analysis found 117 million unique TCR beta sequences in total. The study placed over 65% of its roughly 410 genotyped donors in the Caucasian-associated ancestry cluster. Study results and caveats: Highest at DRB1 and lowest at HLA-C, TCR association rates differed among HLA loci in a later analysis.

Deletions cut 1 base from V and 0 bases from J, with 12 bases between. Germline CDR1 SGHTA, CDR2 FQGNSA. The CDR3 is 16 amino acids. Primers for the PCR totalled 60 Vbeta and 13 Jbeta. The assay was immunoSEQ multiplex PCR, and TCRdb's table has in-frame clones only and misses some. The repertoire has about 81,000 clones, 77% of them found once; the top ten carry roughly 3%. Everyone who donated was a healthy bone marrow donor. As regards this clone: Its antigen is unidentified.

The specimen sequenced was PBMCs. The J gene is TRBJ1-1, the V gene TRBV7-2; a weak D match, TRBD1 (5 bases). The TCR was taken from a man aged 50-60 years in good health and CMV-seropositive. The chain's CDR3 is CASSLGGRNMNTEAFF. CDR3 coding DNA: TGTGCCAGCAGCTTAGGGGGCAGAAACATGAACACTGAAGCTTTCTTT. The whole variable domain, filled in from reference TRBV7-2 and TRBJ1-1, reads GAGVSQSPSNKVTEKGKDVELRCDPISGHTALYWYRQSLGQGLEFLIYFQGNSAPDKSGLPSDRFSAERTGGSVSTLTIQRTQQEDSAVYLCASSLGGRNMNTEAFFGQGTRLTVV.